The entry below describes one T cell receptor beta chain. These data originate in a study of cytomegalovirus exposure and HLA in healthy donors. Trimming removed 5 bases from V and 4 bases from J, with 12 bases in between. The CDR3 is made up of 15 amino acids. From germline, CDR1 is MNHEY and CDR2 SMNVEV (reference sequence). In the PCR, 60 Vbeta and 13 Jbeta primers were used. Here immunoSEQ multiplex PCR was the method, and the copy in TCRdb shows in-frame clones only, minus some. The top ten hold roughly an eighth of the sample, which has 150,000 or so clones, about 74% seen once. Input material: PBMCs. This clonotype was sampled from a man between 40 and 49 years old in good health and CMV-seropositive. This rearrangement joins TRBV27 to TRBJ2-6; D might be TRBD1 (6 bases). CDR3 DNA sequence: TGTGCCAGCAGTCCCAGACAGGTCGGGGCCAACGTCCTGACTTTC. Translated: CASSPRQVGANVLTF.